The 21 T cell receptor beta chains given below trace back to one sample, sequenced in a study of shared clonotypes between healthy human individuals. TCRdb's copy holds only in-frame clones and misses some; the assay was immunoSEQ multiplex PCR. The data contain some 2 million clones, roughly 94% of them singletons. Sequenced material: naive CD4+ T cells sorted from blood. Subset defined: CD45RA+ positively selected. These receptors were collected from a man aged 18-30 years in good health.

This chain links TRBV5-1 with TRBJ2-3; 15 bases map to TRBD2. With 6 bases clipped from V and 4 bases from J, the junction kept 9 bases outside the gene matches. Germline loops: CDR1 SGHRS, CDR2 YFSETQ. This CDR3 region has 17 residues. As DNA, the CDR3 is TGCGCCAGCACCGGACTAGCGGGAGGGATAGGAGCAGATACGCAGTATTTT. This encodes CASTGLAGGIGADTQYF. Variable domain in full (rest from reference TRBV5-1 and TRBJ2-3): KAGVTQTPRYLIKTRGQQVTLSCSPISGHRSVSWYQQTPGQGLQFLFEYFSETQRNKGNFPGRFSGRQFSNSRSEMNVSTLELGDSALYLCASTGLAGGIGADTQYFGPGTRLTVL.

The CDR3 is CASSQGRGANYGYTF. CDR3 sequence (DNA): TGTGCCAGCTCCCAAGGCAGGGGGGCTAACTATGGCTACACCTTC. The chain combines TRBV18 with TRBJ1-2; TRBD1 aligns across 7 bases. After removal of 6 bases from V and 0 bases from J, the junction contained 7 bases not matched to a gene. CDR3 length equals 15 residues. CDR1 KGHSH and CDR2 LQKENI come from the germline V gene.

The rearrangement uses TRBV27 and TRBJ1-5; D call uncertain. The V end was cut by 3 bases, the J end by 7 bases, with 16 bases between. The CDR3 is 15 amino acids. CDR1 and CDR2 from the germline V gene are MNHEY and SMNVEV (reference sequence). The CDR3 region is CASSLEGSLGQPQHF. Here the CDR3 DNA reads TGTGCCAGCAGTTTGGAAGGATCCCTAGGGCAGCCCCAGCATTTT.

The rearrangement joins TRBV6-5 to TRBJ1-5, with no clear D. Between the trimmed V and J ends, which lost 6 bases and 0 bases, there was a span of 12 bases. CDR3 size: 15 residues. CDR1 is MNHEY and CDR2 is SVGAGI in the germline V gene. Here the CDR3 reads CASSRTENSNQPQHF. CDR3 DNA sequence: TGTGCCAGCAGCCGGACCGAGAATAGCAATCAGCCCCAGCATTTT.

V is TRBV5-1 and J is TRBJ2-3, with TRBD2 matching over 16 bases. Germline V gives CDR1 SGHRS, CDR2 YFSETQ. V was pared by 9 bases and J by 0 bases, with 7 bases of the junction left unmatched. This CDR3 comprises 17 residues. The CDR3 DNA reads as TGCGCCACTTCGCCGGGACTAGCGGGAGGGAGCACAGATACGCAGTATTTT. Protein product: CATSPGLAGGSTDTQYF. Filled out from reference TRBV5-1 and TRBJ2-3, the complete variable domain reads KAGVTQTPRYLIKTRGQQVTLSCSPISGHRSVSWYQQTPGQGLQFLFEYFSETQRNKGNFPGRFSGRQFSNSRSEMNVSTLELGDSALYLCATSPGLAGGSTDTQYFGPGTRLTVL.

The chain carries TRBV2 and TRBJ2-2; D is ambiguous. Trimming pared 1 base from V and 0 bases from J, leaving 6 bases between. CDR3 length equals 15 residues. CDR1 and CDR2 (germline): SNHLY, FYNNEI. DNA for the CDR3: TGTGCCAGCAGTGAAGAAGCGTCGAACACCGGGGAGCTGTTTTTT. Translation gives CASSEEASNTGELFF.

The chain has TRBV6-5 and TRBJ2-3, with a tentative D call TRBD2 (6 bases). The CDR3 has 14 residues. Looked up from germline, CDR1 is MNHEY and CDR2 is SVGAGI. V lost 6 bases to trimming and J lost 4 bases, with 14 bases between them. For the CDR3, the DNA is TGTGCCAGCAGCCGCCGGGACTCTTCAGATACGCAGTATTTT. Its protein is CASSRRDSSDTQYF.

This clone was counted a single time. This chain joins TRBV6-5 and TRBJ2-7, with TRBD2 as a possible D gene (5 bases). The V end was cut by 4 bases, the J end by 2 bases, with 9 bases between. Per the germline V gene, CDR1 is MNHEY and CDR2 is SVGAGI. The CDR3 has 13 residues. CDR3 protein: CASSWPGTYEQYF. The CDR3 DNA follows: TGTGCCAGCAGTTGGCCGGGAACCTACGAGCAGTACTTC.

V usage is TRBV28 and J usage is TRBJ2-2; a weak D match, TRBD1 (5 bases). The germline V gene encodes CDR1 MDHEN and CDR2 SYDVKM. The CDR3 sequence is 14 residues long. V shed 7 bases and J shed 6 bases, with 15 bases lying between them. CDR3 residues: CASTETVGSGELFF. The CDR3 nucleotides are TGTGCCAGCACGGAGACAGTAGGGTCCGGGGAGCTGTTTTTT.

The rearrangement uses TRBV7-6 and TRBJ2-2, with 12 bases fitting TRBD2. Germline V CDR1 and CDR2: SGHVS, FNYEAQ. Unmatched junction bases numbered 5, after V lost 4 bases and J lost 2 bases. There are 17 residues in the CDR3. Here the CDR3 reads CASSSTSGSSNTGELFF. The CDR3 nucleotides are TGTGCCAGCAGCTCGACTAGCGGGAGTTCCAACACCGGGGAGCTGTTTTTT.

This chain links TRBV30 with TRBJ1-6; perhaps TRBD1 as D (5 bases). The ends were cut back, 3 bases at V and 0 bases at J, with 12 bases in the middle. The CDR3 spans 16 residues. CDR1 is GTSNPN, CDR2 SVGIG, per germline (reference sequence). The CDR3 loop reads CAWRAPGNSYNSPLHF. In DNA, the CDR3 is TGTGCCTGGAGGGCCCCAGGGAACTCCTATAATTCACCCCTCCACTTT.

The rearrangement uses TRBV7-2 and TRBJ2-7, with 10 bases identical to TRBD1. Germline trimming cut 2 bases from V and 4 bases from J; bases unmatched to any gene: 8. CDR1 and CDR2 (germline): SGHTA, FQGNSA. This CDR3 has 16 amino acids. In nucleotides, the CDR3 is TGTGCCAGCAGCTTACTTACGACAGGGGGCTGGTACGAGCAGTACTTC. It yields the protein CASSLLTTGGWYEQYF.

CDR3 nucleotides: TGTGCCAGCAGCTCGGGACTAGCGGGGCCCGGCACAGATACGCAGTATTTT. Amino acids: CASSSGLAGPGTDTQYF. The V and J genes are TRBV7-2 and TRBJ2-3; 13 nucleotides align to TRBD2. Per the germline V gene, CDR1 is SGHTA and CDR2 is FQGNSA. J gave up 1 base and V 4 bases, and 5 bases lay outside the gene matches. This CDR3 has 17 amino acids.

The chain is built from TRBV27 and TRBJ2-7, with unresolved D. Germline V gene sequence: CDR1 MNHEY, CDR2 SMNVEV (reference sequence). CDR3 length: 16 amino acids. Trimming removed 2 bases from V and 2 bases from J, with 16 bases in between. The CDR3 loop reads CASSLRAPEPPYEQYF. In nucleotides, the CDR3 is TGTGCCAGCAGTTTAAGAGCCCCGGAGCCCCCCTACGAGCAGTACTTC.

This rearrangement joins TRBV30 to TRBJ1-2; 10 nucleotides align to TRBD1. Germline CDR1 reads GTSNPN; CDR2 reads SVGIG (reference sequence). The V and J ends lost 3 bases and 8 bases, in that order; junction bases with no gene match: 9. The CDR3 totals 14 residues. This CDR3 is CAWSQRQGAGGYTF. CDR3 DNA: TGTGCCTGGAGCCAACGACAGGGGGCTGGAGGCTACACCTTC.

Note on this clone: Different DNA sequences within this sample yield the same CDR3. The J gene is TRBJ2-3, the V gene TRBV6-6; D is undetermined. The CDR3 is made up of 13 amino acids. V lost 0 bases and J lost 4, with 5 bases in between. The germline V gene has CDR1 MNHNY and CDR2 SVGAGI (reference sequence). The CDR3 bases are TGTGCCAGCAGTTACTCTCTTGCAGATACGCAGTATTTT. Amino acids: CASSYSLADTQYF.

The V and J genes are TRBV11-2 and TRBJ1-1, with a possible D match to TRBD1 (5 bases). The CDR3 consists of 12 residues. Germline V gives CDR1 SGHAT, CDR2 FQNNGV. Trimming removed 3 bases from V and 11 bases from J, with 13 bases in between. CDR3 in amino acids: CASSLAGWRAFF. The CDR3, as DNA: TGTGCCAGCAGCTTGGCAGGGTGGAGGGCTTTCTTT.

The rearrangement links TRBV10-3 to TRBJ2-1; D possibly corresponds to TRBD1 (6 bases). Germline CDR1 ENHRY, CDR2 SYGVKD. The CDR3 totals 13 residues. Trimming removed 2 bases at V and 7 bases at J, with 9 bases between. CDR3 nucleotide sequence: TGTGCCATCAGTGAGCACAGGGAGAATGAGCAGTTCTTC. Translation gives CAISEHRENEQFF.

The V call is TRBV4-1, the J call TRBJ2-3; the D gene is possibly TRBD2 (6 bases). Per the germline V gene, CDR1 is MGHRA and CDR2 is YSYEKL. The CDR3 spans 19 residues. V was clipped by 0 bases and J by 1 base, with 20 bases between them. The CDR3 nucleotides read TGCGCCAGCAGCCAAGATCGGGCTTTAGCGGATATTGGCACAGATACGCAGTATTTT. It encodes CASSQDRALADIGTDTQYF.

This clone was seen just once. The germline gene is not matched at one end of the junction; a read error may be the cause. The CDR3 reads CASSLPPSGTSGNWNF. For the CDR3, the DNA is TGTGCCAGCAGCTTACCGCCCTCCGGGACTAGCGGGAATTGGAACTTC. V usage is TRBV11-3 and J usage is TRBJ2-7; 13 nucleotides agree with TRBD2. The germline gives CDR1 SGHNT, CDR2 YENEEA. The CDR3 runs to 16 residues.

The rearrangement joins TRBV6-5 to TRBJ1-6; D remains ambiguous. The CDR3 extends over 15 amino acids. V dropped 8 bases and J dropped 2 bases, with 13 bases sitting between them. Germline V gene lookup returns CDR1 MNHEY and CDR2 SVGAGI. The CDR3 DNA reads TGTGCCAGCTCGCCTCCTGCACCCTATAATTCACCCCTCCACTTT. This sequence encodes CASSPPAPYNSPLHF.